The T cell receptor (beta chain) described here comes from a study of shared clonotypes between healthy human individuals (dated by TCRdb to the early 2020s). A note on the overall study: The cohort comprised a couple of women and a few men aged 18 to 49 years. To increase sequencing depth and limit assay-specific biases, TCR repertoire library preparation and sequencing were carried out by different laboratories using diverse techniques. To estimate repertoire size and how much clonotype sharing occurs between individuals, the study deeply sequenced the blood TCR repertoires of 4 to 6 healthy adults. Per donor, three plates each were used for CD4 naive and CD4 memory, two for CD8 naive, and one for CD8 memory. Each donor's leukapheresis produced roughly between roughly 0.85 and 10 billion PBMCs.

On the study overall, not on this receptor specifically: Pairwise subsampling led to the expectation that sequencing depth would affect the degree of clonotype sharing among donors. Naive subsets generally had larger estimated clonotype richness than memory subsets. Rarefaction of sorted-subset datasets indicated incomplete sequencing despite the large sequencing depth. When a few donors were compared, the shared fraction of clonotypes was roughly 5% for naive CD4, 3.5% to 4% for naive CD8, 2.3% for memory CD4, and 0.4% for memory CD8. The small number of donors limited the genetic and exposure-history diversity represented. Sampling was restricted to blood, and TCR repertoires in tissue are likely to differ from TCR repertoires in blood. Compared with non-shared clonotypes, clonotypes shared by all four sorted-subset donors had higher generation probabilities.

The donors were healthy, HIV-negative adults with no recently reported acute infections or vaccinations. Only Caucasian adults living in Nashville, Tennessee, USA were represented among the donors. CD4+ T cells were enriched by magnetic negative selection, after which naive cells were positively selected on CD45RA and the negative fraction was taken as the memory subset. Blood was collected by leukapheresis, and PBMCs were isolated by Ficoll-Histopaque density gradient centrifugation and then cryopreserved in liquid nitrogen vapor phase. Analytical flow cytometry was used to check the purity and quantity of every magnetically sorted T cell population. Genomic DNA was isolated from each sorted fraction and quantified by UV absorbance on a Nanodrop 2000c. For this clone: It has no known antigen specificity. No per-base quality is available; no much larger clone lies one base away.

V has 4 bases trimmed and J has 4 bases trimmed; junction bases matching no gene number 3. There are 13 amino acids in the CDR3, from cysteine to phenylalanine inclusive. Just the 39-base CDR3 DNA is kept, in frame starting at base 1. The germline V gene yields SNHLY for CDR1 and FYNNEI for CDR2. Using the deep immunoSEQ assay, multiplex PCR amplified TCR CDR3 regions from genomic DNA. Extracted genomic DNA from each cell subset was distributed evenly across all wells of several immunoSEQ 96-well plates, and each plate was treated as a replicate. For sorted subsets, approximately 190 ng genomic DNA, equal to about 30,000 T cell genomes, was loaded into each replicate PCR. Purified libraries were quantified with a Qubit 3.0 fluorometer, sized on a Bioanalyzer 2100, and re-quantified with the KAPA Library Quantification kit. Every immunoSEQ 96-well plate was sequenced on a dedicated single-read 150-cycle Illumina NextSeq 550 flow cell. On the authors' methods: Because the immunoSEQ output held only junctional sequences and lacked quality scores, the filtering could not match the filtering applied to full-length reads. Sequences were annotated with PyIR, a Python wrapper for IgBLAST v1.9, and V/J genes and CDR3 were assigned using IMGT germline references. Reads were removed for weak V/J assignments (E-value above 1e-6), missing CDR3, stop codons, out-of-frame junctions, or ambiguous translated residues. V3J clonotypes were defined as sequences sharing the same inferred V gene, J gene, and CDR3 amino acid sequence. To compute the percentage overlap between repertoires, the number of shared unique clonotypes was divided by the size of the smaller repertoire. Richness of each repertoire was evaluated using RTK rarefaction, the Chao1 estimator, and Recon v2.1 estimates of unobserved clonotypes. Generation probabilities were computed with OLGA for all TCRbeta clonotypes obtained by the gDNA method from several donors. Here the immuneACCESS table is served through TCRdb, limited to in-frame sequences with V and J called. Missing clones are a known gap in these copies; in checked studies unresolved V genes cover under half, and the rest lacks a known reason. From that table come the V and J calls and clone size; the DNA was used to work out D and trimming. The sample table holds about 1.4 million clones, of which 96% were seen once. Roughly 1.2% of the sample comes from the top ten.

Sequenced input: naive CD4+ T cells sorted from blood. In the paper's terms, the cell subset or site label means: CD45RA+ positively selected. The rearrangement joined TRBV2 to TRBJ2-5, with 7 bases in between that match TRBD1. The origin of this receptor is a man younger than 40 in good health. The sequence in DNA is TGTGCCAGCAGTGGGGCAGGGGGAGAGACCCAGTACTTC. Protein translation: CASSGAGGETQYF.